Listed below are T cell receptor beta chains from one sample, sequenced in a study of PD-1 blockade in classical Hodgkin lymphoma. This table comes from immunoSEQ multiplex PCR, and its TCRdb copy is limited to in-frame clones, with some not included. This table holds tens of thousands of clones, around 66% found once. Sequencing was performed on peripheral blood mononuclear cells (PBMCs), taken at baseline. The receptors here all came from a human donor with classical Hodgkin lymphoma. The CDR3 runs from the conserved cysteine through the conserved F or W. A D gene is named only where the DNA matches it firmly. Clone size is given for some rows only: seen once, a few or many times, or a class if the clone is expanded.

>TRBJ1-2|NA|TRBV6-5|NA
CAALGGVYGYTF
TGTGCCGCCCTAGGAGGGGTCTATGGCTACACCTTC
>TRBJ2-7|NA|TRBV7-2|NA
CASSLLRDTEQYF
TGTGCCAGCAGCTTGCTCCGGGATACTGAGCAGTACTTC
>TRBJ1-1|NA|TRBV28|NA
CASNPSGPNTEAFF
TGTGCCAGCAACCCATCGGGACCGAACACTGAAGCTTTCTTT
>TRBJ2-7|NA|TRBV11-3|NA
CASSSRDGSYEQYF
TGTGCCAGCAGCTCTCGGGACGGGTCCTACGAGCAGTACTTC
>TRBJ2-7|TRBD1|TRBV2|few
CASSGDRGSYEQYF
TGTGCCAGCAGCGGGGACAGGGGGTCCTACGAGCAGTACTTC
>TRBJ1-6|NA|TRBV11-1|once
CASSLVDSPLHF
TGTGCCAGCAGCTTAGTGGACTCACCCCTCCACTTT
>TRBJ2-1|NA|TRBV10-2|NA
CASSELTSYNEQFF
TGCGCCAGCAGTGAGTTAACTAGCTACAATGAGCAGTTCTTC
>TRBJ2-5|NA|TRBV5-8|NA
CASSFQETQYF
TGTGCCAGCAGCTTCCAAGAGACCCAGTACTTC
>TRBJ2-3|NA|TRBV7-9|NA
CASSFGQTDTQYF
TGTGCCAGCAGCTTCGGACAGACAGATACGCAGTATTTT
>TRBJ2-1|TRBD2|TRBV10-1|NA
CASSESSGGAYEQFF
TGCGCCAGCAGTGAGAGCAGCGGGGGGGCCTATGAGCAGTTCTTC
>TRBJ1-5|NA|TRBV5-1|NA
CASSLEGARNQPQHF
TGCGCCAGCAGCTTGGAAGGGGCGCGCAATCAGCCCCAGCATTTT
>TRBJ2-5|TRBD1|TRBV5-1|NA
CASSFVVGQGGTQYF
TGCGCCAGCAGCTTCGTCGTGGGACAGGGGGGGACCCAGTACTTC
>TRBJ1-1|NA|TRBV7-8|NA
CASSLRGMLTEAFF
TGTGCCAGCAGCCTACGGGGGATGTTGACTGAAGCTTTCTTT
>TRBJ1-2|NA|TRBV12-5|NA
CASGLQGTYGYTF
TGTGCTAGTGGTTTGCAGGGGACCTATGGCTACACCTTC
>TRBJ2-3|NA|TRBV29-1|NA
CSVKGTDTQYF
TGCAGCGTAAAAGGGACAGATACGCAGTATTTT
>TRBJ1-2|NA|TRBV5-5|NA
CASSVAGFGYTF
TGTGCCAGCAGCGTCGCGGGGTTCGGCTACACCTTC
>TRBJ1-1|NA|TRBV5-4|NA
CASTSGVSTEAFF
TGTGCCAGCACCTCGGGGGTTAGCACTGAAGCTTTCTTT
>TRBJ1-1|NA|TRBV5-1|NA
CASNEGLINTEAFF
TGCGCCAGCAACGAAGGACTGATCAACACTGAAGCTTTCTTT
>TRBJ1-1|NA|TRBV2|NA
CASSAHPNTEAFF
TGTGCCAGCAGTGCTCACCCGAACACTGAAGCTTTCTTT
>TRBJ1-4|NA|TRBV28|NA
CASSSGLSYLVSNEKLFF
TGTGCCAGCAGTTCAGGACTCTCTTATCTGGTATCTAATGAAAAACTGTTTTTT
>TRBJ1-1|NA|TRBV5-5|NA
CASSPSALTEAFF
TGTGCCAGCAGCCCATCGGCCCTCACTGAAGCTTTCTTT
>TRBJ2-1|NA|TRBV19|NA
CASSIGDRQFF
TGTGCCAGTAGTATAGGTGACCGCCAGTTCTTC
>TRBJ1-4|TRBD1|TRBV27|NA
CASSLTGGAGEKLFF
TGTGCCAGCAGTTTGACAGGGGGCGCCGGTGAAAAACTGTTTTTT
>TRBJ2-1|NA|TRBV7-6|NA
CASSLAGAPGNEQFF
TGTGCCAGCAGCTTAGCGGGAGCTCCGGGGAATGAGCAGTTCTTC
>TRBJ2-7|NA|TRBV7-2|few
CASSQGGVRYEQYF
TGTGCCAGCAGCCAGGGGGGAGTGAGGTACGAGCAGTACTTC
>TRBJ2-4|TRBD1|TRBV19|NA
CASSIERQGVGWNIQYF
TGTGCCAGTAGTATAGAACGACAGGGGGTTGGATGGAACATTCAGTACTTC